This TCR beta chain was captured by sequencing in a study of T-cell reconstitution after alpha-beta-depleted transplantation in children. This CDR3 has 17 residues. V shed 1 base, J shed 8 bases, and the junction held 9 bases outside the gene matches. Germline V gene data show CDR1 as SGHDT and CDR2 as YYEEEE. The library targeted TCRbeta and was prepared with unique molecular identifiers. TCRdb re-analysed the PCR reads in MiXCR, keeping a single row per CDR3 protein. The sample has about 360,000 distinct CDR3 sequences, about 14% seen once; the top ten hold around 4.1%. This receptor was taken from a human donor who donated a stem cell graft to a child with Fanconi anemia. This rearrangement joins TRBV5-6 to TRBJ2-2; TRBD2 matches 12 bases. The sample was PBMCs, taken from the stem cell graft. The CDR3 DNA sequence: TGTGCCAGCAGCTTGTTGGGACTAGCGGGCCCGATGGGGGAGCTGTTTTTT. Translating it yields CASSLLGLAGPMGELFF.